This TCR beta chain was retrieved from a study of blood T cell repertoires in COVID-19. There are 14 residues in the CDR3. Per germline, CDR1 LNHNV and CDR2 YYDKDF (reference sequence). J lost 8 bases, V lost 4 bases, and 8 bases had no gene match. For recovered donors of Cohort 3, there were two negative PCRs, clearance, or symptom resolution. Measured with immunoSEQ multiplex PCR; TCRdb has only the in-frame clones, and not every one. The sample includes 320,000 or so clones, approximately 89% seen only once; the top ten take more than 5%. Sequenced sample: PBMCs or T cells enriched from blood (not recorded which). This chain joins TRBV15 and TRBJ2-7, with 10 nucleotides matching TRBD2. The clonotype originates from a man aged 30 to 39 who had recovered from COVID-19. CDR3 amino acids: CATSTIAGGPKQYF. In nucleotides, the CDR3 is TGTGCCACCAGCACAATAGCGGGGGGCCCTAAGCAGTACTTC.